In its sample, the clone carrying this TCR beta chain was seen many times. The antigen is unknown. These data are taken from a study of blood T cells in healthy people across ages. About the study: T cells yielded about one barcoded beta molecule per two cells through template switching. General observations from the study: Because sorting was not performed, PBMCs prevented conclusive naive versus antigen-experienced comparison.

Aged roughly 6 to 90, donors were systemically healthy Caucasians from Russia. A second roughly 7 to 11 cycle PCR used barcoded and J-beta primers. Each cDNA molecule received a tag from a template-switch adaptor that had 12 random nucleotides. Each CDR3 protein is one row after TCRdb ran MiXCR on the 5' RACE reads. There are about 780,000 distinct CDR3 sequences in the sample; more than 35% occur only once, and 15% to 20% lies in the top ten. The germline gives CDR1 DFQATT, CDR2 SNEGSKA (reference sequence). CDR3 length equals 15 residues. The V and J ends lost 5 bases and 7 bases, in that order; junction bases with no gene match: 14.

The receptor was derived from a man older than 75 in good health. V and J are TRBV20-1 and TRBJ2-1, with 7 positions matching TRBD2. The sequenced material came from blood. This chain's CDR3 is CSAPFGGGPRNEQFF. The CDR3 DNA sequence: TGCAGTGCTCCCTTCGGGGGAGGGCCGAGGAATGAGCAGTTCTTC.